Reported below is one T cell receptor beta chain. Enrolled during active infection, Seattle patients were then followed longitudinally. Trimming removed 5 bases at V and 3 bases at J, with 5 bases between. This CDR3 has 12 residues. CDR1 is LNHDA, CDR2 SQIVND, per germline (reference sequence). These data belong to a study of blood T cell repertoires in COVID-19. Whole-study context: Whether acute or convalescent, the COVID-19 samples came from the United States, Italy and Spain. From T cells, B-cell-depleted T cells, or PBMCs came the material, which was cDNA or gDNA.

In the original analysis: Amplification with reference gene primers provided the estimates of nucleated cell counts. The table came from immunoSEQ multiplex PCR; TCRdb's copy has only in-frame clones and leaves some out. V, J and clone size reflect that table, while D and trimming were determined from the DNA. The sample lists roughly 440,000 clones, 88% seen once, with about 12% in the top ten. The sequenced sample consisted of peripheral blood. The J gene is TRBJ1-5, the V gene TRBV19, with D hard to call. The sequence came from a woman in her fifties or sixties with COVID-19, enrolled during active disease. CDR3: CASSQDNQPQHF. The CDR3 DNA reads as TGTGCCAGTAGTCAGGACAATCAGCCCCAGCATTTT.